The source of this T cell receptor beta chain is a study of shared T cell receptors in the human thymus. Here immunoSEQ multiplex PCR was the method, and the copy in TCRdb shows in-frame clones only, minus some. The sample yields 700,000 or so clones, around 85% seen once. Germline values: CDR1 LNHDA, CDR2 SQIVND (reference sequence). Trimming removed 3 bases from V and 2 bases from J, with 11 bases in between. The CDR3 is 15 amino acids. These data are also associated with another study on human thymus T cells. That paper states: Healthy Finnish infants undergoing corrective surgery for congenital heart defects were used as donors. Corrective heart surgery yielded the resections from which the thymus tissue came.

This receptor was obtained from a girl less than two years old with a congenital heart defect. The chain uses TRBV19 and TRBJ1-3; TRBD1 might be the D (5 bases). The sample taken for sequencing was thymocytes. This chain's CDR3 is CASSIQGVAGNTIYF. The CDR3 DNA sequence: TGTGCCAGTAGTATCCAAGGGGTGGCTGGAAACACCATATATTTT.